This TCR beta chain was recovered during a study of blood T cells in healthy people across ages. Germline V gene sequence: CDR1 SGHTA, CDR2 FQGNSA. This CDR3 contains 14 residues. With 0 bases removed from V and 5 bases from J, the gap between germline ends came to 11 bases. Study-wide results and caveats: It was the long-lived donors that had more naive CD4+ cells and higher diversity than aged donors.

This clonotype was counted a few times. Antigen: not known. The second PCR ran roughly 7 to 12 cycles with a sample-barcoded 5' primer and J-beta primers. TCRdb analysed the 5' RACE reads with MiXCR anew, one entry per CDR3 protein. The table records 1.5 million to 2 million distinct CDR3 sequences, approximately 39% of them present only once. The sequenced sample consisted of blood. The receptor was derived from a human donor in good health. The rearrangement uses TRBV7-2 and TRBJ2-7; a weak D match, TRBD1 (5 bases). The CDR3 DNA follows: TGTGCCAGCAGCTTAGCGGACATTGAGGACGAGCAGTACTTC. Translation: CASSLADIEDEQYF.